This entry describes one TCR beta chain. Its specific antigen is unknown. It has no much larger one-base neighbor in the sample; base qualities were not kept. At diagnosis, tumor, uninvolved tumor-adjacent lung and peripheral blood were collected and then preserved as a mix of FFPE and fresh-frozen material. For TCR repertoire profiling, blood samples were analyzed as peripheral blood mononuclear cells. TCR beta CDR3 regions were sequenced from DNA using the immunoSEQ Assay. In the source study's methods: T cell density was computed as TCR beta template counts normalized to usable DNA estimated by amplifying housekeeping genes. The preseqR package was used to estimate richness by extrapolating to 400,000 templates for PBMC samples and to 120,000 templates for tissue samples. Clonality was taken to be one minus Pielou's evenness. Differential abundance testing on productive amino-acid clonotypes, with a minimum total count of 5 and an alpha of 0.1, was used to identify tissue-enriched TCRs. The Jaccard Index and the Morisita Overlap Index were used to measure how much the repertoires overlapped between compartments. GLIPH grouped TCR beta CDR3s together with public tetramer-defined viral CDR3s, and a viral motif had to include at least three viral sequences and show V-gene enrichment. TCRdb retrieved this table from immuneACCESS and kept in-frame rearrangements only. Not all clones are present; in checked studies, unresolved V genes account for under half, and no reason is known for the remainder. D and trimming were read from the DNA, whereas the V and J calls and clone size are those reported in that table. In all, the sample holds around 39,000 clones, and over 75% of those were seen once. The ten largest account for less than 3% of the sample.

These data come from a study of T cells in localized non-small cell lung cancer (TCRdb year 2020). Notes on the research overall: T cell repertoires of hundreds of early-stage NSCLC patients were analyzed, with tumors being compared against uninvolved tumor-adjacent lungs. A mean age of around 66 years was recorded for the NSCLC patients, of whom 120 to 150 were male and 90 to 110 were female. The cohort was made up of fewer than 250 treatment-naive NSCLC patients whose localized lung tumors had been resected.

Overall study results and their limits: Longer overall survival was associated with higher blood T cell density, whereas shorter survival was associated with higher adjacent-lung clonality. Of the top 100 tumor clones, a median of roughly 56 were detected in paired uninvolved adjacent lung; over 25 were also among that lung's top 100. Because multi-region sequencing of the tumors was not done, intratumor heterogeneity could not be ruled out. Because of the exploratory design, TCR variables were selected using unadjusted p-values without false-discovery rate correction. The highest T cell clonality was observed in uninvolved tumor-adjacent lung, where clonality exceeded that of tumor, suggesting that antigenic responses were more focused in uninvolved tumor-adjacent lung.

V is clipped by 8 bases and J by 9 bases, and the sequence between their germline boundaries is 14 bases long. The germline V gene gives CDR1 as SNHLY and CDR2 as FYNNEI. Including cysteine and phenylalanine, the CDR3 has 12 amino acids. The only DNA kept is the CDR3, 36 bases in frame from the first base. The TCR comes from a woman aged 40-69 years with stage I lung adenocarcinoma. The sequence joins TRBV2 to TRBJ2-1, with the D call tentatively TRBD1 or TRBD2, each fitting 6 bases. The sample in question was peripheral blood, obtained before any cancer treatment. The sequenced DNA is TGTGCCAGCGGGGGGCGTAGTGGTGAGCAGTTCTTC. The encoded protein is CASGGRSGEQFF.